These 21 T cell receptor beta chains were sequenced from one sample in a study of shared clonotypes between healthy human individuals. Assay: immunoSEQ multiplex PCR; the TCRdb copy retains only in-frame clones and omits some. The data hold approximately 980,000 clones, with over 75% observed a single time. Sequencing was performed on memory CD4+ T cells sorted from blood. As for subset: CD45RA-negative fraction. These receptors all stem from a man aged 18-30 years in good health.

The chain recombines TRBV2 with TRBJ1-2; maybe TRBD1 (5 bases). V lost 5 bases and J lost 4, with 17 bases in between. Germline V gene sequence: CDR1 SNHLY, CDR2 FYNNEI. CDR3 length equals 15 residues. The CDR3 here is CASSPRGANSYGYTF. In DNA, the CDR3 is TGTGCCAGCAGTCCAAGAGGGGCCAACAGCTATGGCTACACCTTC. Based on the CDR3 plus reference TRBV2 and TRBJ1-2, the full variable domain is EPEVTQTPSHQVTQMGQEVILRCVPISNHLYFYWYRQILGQKVEFLVSFYNNEISEKSEIFDDQFSVERPDGSNFTLKIRSTKLEDSAMYFCASSPRGANSYGYTFGSGTRLTVV.

This clone has just one count. This chain links TRBV18 with TRBJ2-1, with 13 nucleotides matching TRBD2. Germline V gene sequence: CDR1 KGHSH, CDR2 LQKENI. The CDR3 loop spans 18 amino acids. V lost 3 bases, J lost 0 bases, and 5 bases stayed unmatched. In nucleotides, the CDR3 is TGTGCCAGCTCACCTCCGGGACTAGCGGGAAGCTCCTACAATGAGCAGTTCTTC. It codes for CASSPPGLAGSSYNEQFF.

The chain has TRBV27 and TRBJ2-2, with 7 bases matching TRBD2. J gave up 0 bases and V 3 bases, and 13 bases lay outside the gene matches. Looked up from germline, CDR1 is MNHEY and CDR2 is SMNVEV (reference sequence). CDR3 size: 19 residues. The CDR3 here is CASSFAGTKTFSNTGELFF. In DNA, the CDR3 is TGTGCCAGCAGTTTCGCCGGGACTAAAACCTTCTCGAACACCGGGGAGCTGTTTTTT.

This chain uses TRBV6-1 with TRBJ2-5; the match to TRBD1 covers 9 bases. The better agreement between TRBJ2-7 and the DNA end casts doubt on the J call. Germline V gene sequence: CDR1 MNHNS, CDR2 SASEGT. The CDR3 length is 13 residues. DNA for the CDR3: TGTGCCAGCAGTTTACGGACAGGGGCCGAGCAGTACTTC. Translation: CASSLRTGAEQYF.

The chain links TRBV18 to TRBJ1-4; 7 bases align to TRBD1. Germline-derived CDR1 and CDR2 are KGHSH and LQKENI. Trimming cost V 4 bases and J 6 bases; bases outside gene matches: 5. CDR3 length: 14 residues. For the CDR3, the DNA is TGTGCCAGCTCACGGGACAGCGGATATGAAAAACTGTTTTTT. This codes for CASSRDSGYEKLFF. The variable domain in full, completed from reference TRBV18 and TRBJ1-4, reads NAGVMQNPRHLVRRRGQEARLRCSPMKGHSHVYWYRQLPEEGLKFMVYLQKENIIDESGMPKERFSAEFPKEGPSILRIQQVVRGDSAAYFCASSRDSGYEKLFFGSGTQLSVL.

The chain combines TRBV11-1 with TRBJ2-7; 11 bases are shared with TRBD2. The CDR3 loop spans 15 amino acids. J gave up 6 bases and V 5 bases, and 9 bases lay outside the gene matches. The germline gives CDR1 SGHAT, CDR2 FQDESV (reference sequence). CDR3 in DNA: TGTGCCAGCAGCGTCGGACTAGCGGGCACCGGCGAGCAGTACTTC. Residues: CASSVGLAGTGEQYF.

The chain joins TRBV18 to TRBJ1-5, with 11 bases aligning to TRBD1. This CDR3 has 15 residues. Germline V CDR1 and CDR2: KGHSH, LQKENI. The J segment lost 6 bases and the V segment lost 8 bases, leaving 9 bases of the junction unmatched. Here the CDR3 reads CASRKGQGESQPQHF. Written as DNA, the CDR3 is TGTGCCAGCAGAAAGGGACAGGGGGAGAGTCAGCCCCAGCATTTT. The variable domain in full, completed from reference TRBV18 and TRBJ1-5, reads NAGVMQNPRHLVRRRGQEARLRCSPMKGHSHVYWYRQLPEEGLKFMVYLQKENIIDESGMPKERFSAEFPKEGPSILRIQQVVRGDSAAYFCASRKGQGESQPQHFGDGTRLSIL.

This rearrangement joins TRBV7-2 to TRBJ2-6; 9 nucleotides align to TRBD1. The CDR3 consists of 17 residues. Germline V gene lookup returns CDR1 SGHTA and CDR2 FQGNSA. Germline trimming cut 5 bases from V and 0 bases from J; bases unmatched to any gene: 5. The CDR3 is CASSERTGDSGANVLTF. The CDR3 region has the DNA TGTGCCAGCAGCGAAAGGACAGGGGACTCTGGGGCCAACGTCCTGACTTTC.

The rearrangement joins TRBV27 to TRBJ1-2, with TRBD1 identical over 8 bases. This CDR3 contains 18 residues. Germline-derived CDR1 and CDR2 are MNHEY and SMNVEV (reference sequence). Trimming at V came to 5 bases and at J to 2 bases, leaving 16 bases not matched to a gene. CDR3 bases: TGTGCCAGCAGTCAATATATCCCGGGACAGGTTGGGAACTATGGCTACACCTTC. It codes for CASSQYIPGQVGNYGYTF.

The chain combines TRBV19 with TRBJ1-5; 7 nucleotides agree with TRBD1. This CDR3 region has 14 residues. With V trimmed by 4 bases and J by 7 bases, 7 bases remained unmatched. From germline, CDR1 is LNHDA and CDR2 SQIVND (reference sequence). The CDR3 spells CASSKDRAGQPQHF. The CDR3 DNA follows: TGTGCCAGTAGTAAAGACAGGGCCGGACAGCCCCAGCATTTT. Filled out from reference TRBV19 and TRBJ1-5, the complete variable domain reads DGGITQSPKYLFRKEGQNVTLSCEQNLNHDAMYWYRQDPGQGLRLIYYSQIVNDFQKGDIAEGYSVSREKKESFPLTVTSAQKNPTAFYLCASSKDRAGQPQHFGDGTRLSIL.

The table lists this clone with a few counts. Other nucleotide sequences in the sample specify the same CDR3. The V call is TRBV30, the J call TRBJ2-2; D perhaps matches TRBD1 (5 bases). Germline CDR1 is GTSNPN and CDR2 is SVGIG (reference sequence). CDR3 length: 13 residues. V lost 3 bases and J lost 5, with 10 bases in between. The CDR3 DNA follows: TGTGCCTGGAGAATCCAGGGAACCGGGGAGCTGTTTTTT. Translation gives CAWRIQGTGELFF.

The chain carries TRBV6-6 and TRBJ2-1, with 12 positions matching TRBD2. V trimming: 5 bases; J trimming: 6 bases; junction bases outside the gene matches: 5. Germline V gene lookup returns CDR1 MNHNY and CDR2 SVGAGI (reference sequence). This CDR3 comprises 15 residues. The CDR3 reads CASSTLAGGLNEQFF. Here the CDR3 DNA reads TGTGCCAGCAGTACCCTAGCGGGAGGGCTCAATGAGCAGTTCTTC.

This clone was counted a single time. The chain combines TRBV10-1 with TRBJ2-3; 9 bases agree with TRBD2. Germline CDR1 and CDR2: WNHNN and SYGVQD (reference sequence). CDR3 length: 15 residues. The J segment lost 7 bases and the V segment lost 2 bases, leaving 7 bases of the junction unmatched. CDR3 residues: CASSERKRGVNTQYF. The CDR3 DNA reads TGCGCCAGCAGTGAGAGGAAGCGGGGGGTGAATACGCAGTATTTT.

This clone was counted a single time. The chain has TRBV19 and TRBJ1-1; D is unclear. Trimming shortened V by 8 bases and J by 2 bases, and 9 bases separated the two germline ends. Per germline, CDR1 LNHDA and CDR2 SQIVND (reference sequence). The CDR3 spans 12 residues. CDR3 bases: TGTGCCAGTCTGGCGGGAAACACTGAAGCTTTCTTT. Translated, it gives CASLAGNTEAFF.

This clone has more than one count but fewer than ten. The sample holds other DNA sequences that translate to the same CDR3. The V and J genes are TRBV28 and TRBJ1-6, with 8 bases fitting TRBD1. The length of the CDR3 is 15 residues. After removal of 1 base from V and 7 bases from J, the junction contained 3 bases not matched to a gene. Germline V CDR1 and CDR2: MDHEN, SYDVKM. DNA for the CDR3: TGTGCCAGCAGTTTATCCGGGACAGGCAATTCACCCCTCCACTTT. Amino acids: CASSLSGTGNSPLHF.

The chain has TRBV28 and TRBJ1-1, with 7 bases fitting TRBD1. The germline CDR1 and CDR2 sequences are MDHEN and SYDVKM. After removal of 6 bases from V and 5 bases from J, the junction contained 6 bases not matched to a gene. The CDR3 sequence is 13 residues long. The CDR3 loop reads CASRRTGRTEAFF. In nucleotides, the CDR3 is TGTGCCAGCAGGCGGACAGGACGAACTGAAGCTTTCTTT. The full variable domain, completed using reference TRBV28 and TRBJ1-1, is DVKVTQSSRYLVKRTGEKVFLECVQDMDHENMFWYRQDPGLGLRLIYFSYDVKMKEKGDIPEGYSVSREKKERFSLILESASTNQTSMYLCASRRTGRTEAFFGQGTRLTVV.

The chain uses TRBV18 and TRBJ2-5; 9 bases are shared with TRBD2. The CDR3 consists of 14 residues. V lost 4 bases to trimming and J lost 5 bases; unmatched junction nucleotides: 5. Looked up from germline, CDR1 is KGHSH and CDR2 is LQKENI. CDR3 DNA sequence: TGTGCCAGCTCACGAAATCTAGCGGGGGAGACCCAGTACTTC. This translates into CASSRNLAGETQYF. Full variable domain (missing parts from reference TRBV18 and TRBJ2-5): NAGVMQNPRHLVRRRGQEARLRCSPMKGHSHVYWYRQLPEEGLKFMVYLQKENIIDESGMPKERFSAEFPKEGPSILRIQQVVRGDSAAYFCASSRNLAGETQYFGPGTRLLVL.

The chain has TRBV11-3 and TRBJ2-1, with D uncertain. The CDR3 consists of 13 residues. Germline-derived CDR1 and CDR2 are SGHNT and YENEEA. V was pared by 4 bases and J by 6 bases, with 10 bases between. The CDR3 nucleotides read TGTGCCAGCAGCTCCTCTAGTGTCAATGAGCAGTTCTTC. Residues: CASSSSSVNEQFF. The complete variable domain, with remaining parts taken from reference TRBV11-3 and TRBJ2-1, reads EAGVVQSPRYKIIEKKQPVAFWCNPISGHNTLYWYLQNLGQGPELLIRYENEEAVDDSQLPKDRFSAERLKGVDSTLKIQPAELGDSAVYLCASSSSSVNEQFFGPGTRLTVL.

The chain has TRBV4-1 and TRBJ2-7; 9 bases line up with TRBD2. The CDR3 loop spans 16 amino acids. Per the germline V gene, CDR1 is MGHRA and CDR2 is YSYEKL. V lost 2 bases to trimming and J lost 1 base; unmatched junction nucleotides: 6. The CDR3 bases are TGCGCCAGCAGCCAAAATCCGACTAGCGGATCCTACGAGCAGTACTTC. As protein: CASSQNPTSGSYEQYF.

DNA of the CDR3: TGCAGCGTGGCTCAGGGGGCCCTGGGCTACACCTTC. Translation: CSVAQGALGYTF. V gene TRBV29-1 combines with J gene TRBJ1-2; 8 nucleotides agree with TRBD1. The germline V gene has CDR1 SQVTM and CDR2 ANQGSEA. The CDR3 contains 12 residues. Trimming cost V 6 bases and J 8 bases; bases outside gene matches: 8. The complete variable domain, with remaining parts taken from reference TRBV29-1 and TRBJ1-2, reads SAVISQKPSRDICQRGTSLTIQCQVDSQVTMMFWYRQQPGQSLTLIATANQGSEATYESGFVIDKFPISRPNLTFSTLTVSNMSPEDSSIYLCSVAQGALGYTFGSGTRLTVV.

Remarks on this clone: Within the sample, other DNA sequences also encode this same CDR3. The chain is built from TRBV14 and TRBJ2-1, with a tentative D call TRBD1 (6 bases). This CDR3 region has 13 residues. The ends were cut back, 1 base at V and 6 bases at J, with 7 bases in the middle. Per the germline V gene, CDR1 is SGHDN and CDR2 is FVKESK. This chain's CDR3 is CASSQGGRNEQFF. The CDR3 nucleotides are TGTGCCAGCAGCCAAGGGGGGCGCAATGAGCAGTTCTTC.